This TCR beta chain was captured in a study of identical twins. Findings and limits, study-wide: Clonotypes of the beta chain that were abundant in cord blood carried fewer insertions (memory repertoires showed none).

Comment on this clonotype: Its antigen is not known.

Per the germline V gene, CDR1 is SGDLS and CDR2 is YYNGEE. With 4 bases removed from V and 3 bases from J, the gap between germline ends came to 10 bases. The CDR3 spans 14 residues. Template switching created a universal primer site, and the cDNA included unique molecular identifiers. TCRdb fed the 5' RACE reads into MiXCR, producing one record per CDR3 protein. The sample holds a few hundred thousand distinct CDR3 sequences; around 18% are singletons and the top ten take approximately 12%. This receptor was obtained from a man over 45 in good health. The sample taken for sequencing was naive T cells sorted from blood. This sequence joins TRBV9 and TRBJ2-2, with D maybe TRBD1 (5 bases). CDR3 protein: CASSRGSDTGELFF. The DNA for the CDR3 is TGTGCCAGCAGCAGGGGAAGCGACACCGGGGAGCTGTTTTTT.